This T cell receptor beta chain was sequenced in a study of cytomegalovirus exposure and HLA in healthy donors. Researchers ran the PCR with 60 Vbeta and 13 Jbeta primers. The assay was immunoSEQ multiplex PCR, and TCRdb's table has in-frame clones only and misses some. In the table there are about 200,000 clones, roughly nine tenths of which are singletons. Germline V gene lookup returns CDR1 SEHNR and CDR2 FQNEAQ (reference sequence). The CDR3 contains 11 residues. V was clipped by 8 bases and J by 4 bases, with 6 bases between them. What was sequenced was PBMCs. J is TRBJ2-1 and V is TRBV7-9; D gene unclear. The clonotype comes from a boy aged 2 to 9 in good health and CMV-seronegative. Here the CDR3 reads CASLEYNEQFF. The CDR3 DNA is TGTGCCAGCTTGGAGTACAATGAGCAGTTCTTC.